These 10 T cell receptor beta chains originate from one sample sequenced in a study of blood T cells in healthy people across ages. PCR was performed a second time for about 7 to 11 cycles using a sample-barcoded 5' primer and a J-beta primer mix. Each CDR3 protein gets one entry after TCRdb re-called the 5' RACE reads with MiXCR. The profile shows 600,000 or so distinct CDR3 sequences, about 30% of them singletons. Sequenced input: blood. The receptors shown here come from a woman aged 80 or over in good health.

The sample holds many counts of this clonotype. The chain recombines TRBV9 with TRBJ2-1; 12 bases fit TRBD1. This CDR3 region has 15 residues. The V and J ends lost 3 bases and 10 bases, in that order; junction bases with no gene match: 8. Germline V lookup: CDR1 SGDLS, CDR2 YYNGEE. The chain's CDR3 is CASSGTGQGAVEQFF. CDR3 sequence (DNA): TGTGCCAGCAGCGGAACGGGACAGGGGGCGGTCGAGCAGTTCTTC.

This clonotype was observed many times. The chain combines TRBV24-1 with TRBJ2-3; D gene unclear. V lost 3 bases to trimming and J lost 4 bases, with 7 bases between them. Germline CDR1 is KGHDR and CDR2 is SFDVKD. This CDR3 has 13 residues. The CDR3 here is CATSDGVADTQYF. DNA for the CDR3: TGTGCCACCAGTGATGGAGTGGCAGATACGCAGTATTTT.

This clonotype came up a few times. CDR3 amino acids: CANTRTGEDYGYTF. CDR3 DNA: TGTGCCAACACCCGGACAGGAGAAGATTATGGCTACACCTTC. The chain couples TRBV12-3 or TRBV12-4 to TRBJ1-2; 7 bases map to TRBD1. The CDR3 loop spans 14 amino acids. V gave up 10 bases and J gave up 5 bases; unmatched junction bases: 13.

At least ten counts were recorded for this clonotype. The chain uses TRBV7-3 and TRBJ1-6; the D is unclear. Per germline, CDR1 SGHTA and CDR2 FQGTGA. The V and J ends lost 5 bases and 7 bases respectively, with 9 bases between them. There are 13 residues in the CDR3. The CDR3 DNA reads TGTGCCAGCAGCGAAAATCGGAATTCACCCCTCCACTTT. The encoded protein is CASSENRNSPLHF.

This clonotype was counted at least ten times. This CDR3 reads CASRRGGPSSYEQYF. CDR3 coding DNA: TGTGCCAGCAGACGTGGGGGTCCTAGCTCCTACGAGCAGTACTTC. This chain uses TRBV28 with TRBJ2-7; D possibly uses TRBD1 or TRBD2 (5 bases each). Trimming took 6 bases from V and 0 from J, leaving 15 bases between them. CDR1 and CDR2 (germline): MDHEN, SYDVKM. The CDR3 runs to 15 residues.

As to this clonotype: A much larger clone sits a single nucleotide away, making a read error possible. The J gene is TRBJ1-2, the V gene TRBV6-5, with a tentative D call TRBD1 (6 bases). CDR3 length equals 13 residues. The V gene's germline CDR1 is MNHEY and CDR2 SVGAGI. Written as DNA, the CDR3 is TGTGCCAGCGGTTACAGGGAGAACTATGGCTACACCTTC. It translates to CASGYRENYGYTF.

V and J are TRBV28 and TRBJ2-7; either TRBD1 or TRBD2 may supply D (5 bases each). The V end lost 4 bases, the J end lost 0 bases, and 10 bases lay between the germline ends. Germline lookup yields CDR1 MDHEN and CDR2 SYDVKM. The CDR3 runs 14 residues. The CDR3 is CASSWGYRSYEQYF. For the CDR3, the DNA is TGTGCCAGCAGTTGGGGGTATCGCTCCTACGAGCAGTACTTC.

This clonotype came up many times. The V gene is TRBV9, the J gene TRBJ2-1; D is unclear. Trimming took 0 bases from V and 6 from J, leaving 13 bases between them. Per germline, CDR1 SGDLS and CDR2 YYNGEE. The CDR3 spans 15 residues. CDR3 bases: TGTGCCAGCAGCGTAGAATTGACCCGCATCAATGAGCAGTTCTTC. Protein: CASSVELTRINEQFF.

This clonotype came up once. Without the conserved terminal phenylalanine or tryptophan, this CDR3 likely stems from a read error. The chain is built from TRBV4-2 and TRBJ1-2, with D perhaps matching TRBD1 (6 bases). Germline values: CDR1 LGHNA, CDR2 YNFKEQ. The CDR3 covers 15 residues. The germline V and J ends were trimmed by 3 bases and 1 base, with 12 bases remaining between them. CDR3 in DNA: TGTGCCAGCAGCCAGGAAACAGGGAGTAACTATGGCTACACCTTA. Translation: CASSQETGSNYGYTL.

The J gene is TRBJ1-1, the V gene TRBV19; D unresolved. Germline V gene sequence: CDR1 LNHDA, CDR2 SQIVND (reference sequence). Deletions cut 1 base from V and 3 bases from J, with 12 bases between. The CDR3 spans 15 residues. The CDR3 region has the DNA TGTGCCAGTAGTATAGGCCCCGGGAGGGACACTGAAGCTTTCTTT. Translating it yields CASSIGPGRDTEAFF.